A selection of T cell receptor beta chains follows, all from one sample in a study of T cells in Graves' hyperthyroidism and ophthalmopathy. TCRdb reprocessed the multiplex PCR reads with MiXCR, giving one entry per CDR3 protein. The sample includes about 420,000 distinct CDR3 sequences, around 14% seen only once; the top ten take around 7%. The sample taken for sequencing was blood. The source is a woman under 30 with Graves' hyperthyroidism. Both conserved end residues are part of each CDR3. D genes are given only for firm matches. Expanded clones are given a class, and other clones once, few, many or no size at all.

d_gene: -
len: 12
abundance: few
j_gene: TRBJ2-1
v_gene: TRBV10-3
CDR3aa: CAISEGANEQFF
CDR3nt: TGTGCCATCAGTGAGGGAGCGAATGAGCAGTTCTTC

d_gene: -
len: 16
abundance: few
j_gene: TRBJ2-3
v_gene: TRBV9
CDR3aa: CASSLFLTGTGDTQYF
CDR3nt: TGTGCCAGCAGCTTATTCCTTACAGGGACTGGAGATACGCAGTATTTT

d_gene: TRBD2
len: 16
abundance: -
j_gene: TRBJ2-1
v_gene: TRBV6-2/TRBV6-3
CDR3aa: CASSYSRGGGYNEQFF
CDR3nt: TGTGCCAGCAGTTACTCGAGAGGCGGGGGTTACAATGAGCAGTTCTTC

d_gene: -
len: 14
abundance: many
j_gene: TRBJ2-5
v_gene: TRBV3-1
CDR3aa: CASSQSHGQETQYF
CDR3nt: TGTGCCAGCAGCCAATCGCACGGTCAAGAGACCCAGTACTTC

d_gene: -
len: 16
abundance: -
j_gene: TRBJ2-7
v_gene: TRBV6-1
CDR3aa: CASSERRRGTSYEQYF
CDR3nt: TGTGCCAGCAGTGAAAGGCGTAGGGGGACTTCCTACGAGCAGTACTTC

d_gene: -
len: 14
abundance: many
j_gene: TRBJ2-7
v_gene: TRBV12-3/TRBV12-4
CDR3aa: CASRVNRDSYEQYF
CDR3nt: TGTGCCAGCAGGGTTAACAGGGACTCCTACGAGCAGTACTTC

d_gene: TRBD2
len: 15
abundance: many
j_gene: TRBJ2-1
v_gene: TRBV11-2
CDR3aa: CASTGLAVSYNEQFF
CDR3nt: TGTGCCAGCACGGGACTAGCGGTATCTTACAATGAGCAGTTCTTC

d_gene: TRBD1
len: 15
abundance: many
j_gene: TRBJ2-1
v_gene: TRBV24-1
CDR3aa: CATSDPRDRGFEQFF
CDR3nt: TGTGCCACCAGTGATCCCCGGGACAGGGGATTTGAGCAGTTCTTC

d_gene: -
len: 14
abundance: few
j_gene: TRBJ2-3
v_gene: TRBV9
CDR3aa: CASSVGPLLDTQYF
CDR3nt: TGTGCCAGCAGCGTAGGGCCCCTACTAGATACGCAGTATTTT

d_gene: -
len: 13
abundance: many
j_gene: TRBJ1-5
v_gene: TRBV7-8
CDR3aa: CASSPNRDQPQHF
CDR3nt: TGTGCCAGCAGCCCAAACAGGGATCAGCCCCAGCATTTT

d_gene: -
len: 14
abundance: many
j_gene: TRBJ1-1
v_gene: TRBV19
CDR3aa: CASTLGRVNTEAFF
CDR3nt: TGTGCCAGTACCCTCGGACGGGTGAACACTGAAGCTTTCTTT

d_gene: -
len: 13
abundance: many
j_gene: TRBJ2-1
v_gene: TRBV18
CDR3aa: CASSDRGPEEQFF
CDR3nt: TGTGCCAGCTCCGACCGGGGCCCAGAGGAGCAGTTCTTC

d_gene: -
len: 15
abundance: many
j_gene: TRBJ1-6
v_gene: TRBV20-1
CDR3aa: CSARGWGGHESPLHF
CDR3nt: TGCAGTGCTAGGGGCTGGGGGGGGCACGAGTCACCCCTCCACTTT

d_gene: TRBD2
len: 16
abundance: many
j_gene: TRBJ2-2
v_gene: TRBV7-3
CDR3aa: CASRTSGGAQTGELFF
CDR3nt: TGTGCCAGCAGGACTAGCGGGGGGGCGCAAACCGGGGAGCTGTTTTTT

d_gene: -
len: 14
abundance: -
j_gene: TRBJ2-7
v_gene: TRBV5-6
CDR3aa: CASRWTDHSYEQYF
CDR3nt: TGTGCCAGCAGGTGGACCGACCACTCCTACGAGCAGTACTTC

d_gene: -
len: 17
abundance: few
j_gene: TRBJ1-6
v_gene: TRBV4-2
CDR3aa: CASSHLWGEGNNSPLHF
CDR3nt: TGTGCCAGCAGCCACTTATGGGGCGAGGGGAATAATTCACCCCTCCACTTT

d_gene: TRBD2
len: 15
abundance: few
j_gene: TRBJ2-5
v_gene: TRBV3-1
CDR3aa: CASSRLAGAGGTQYF
CDR3nt: TGTGCCAGCAGCCGACTAGCGGGGGCGGGGGGGACCCAGTACTTC

d_gene: TRBD1
len: 14
abundance: many
j_gene: TRBJ1-4
v_gene: TRBV2
CDR3aa: CASSVRTGVEKLFF
CDR3nt: TGTGCCAGCAGTGTCCGGACAGGGGTTGAAAAACTGTTTTTT

d_gene: TRBD1
len: 15
abundance: many
j_gene: TRBJ1-2
v_gene: TRBV28
CDR3aa: CASSVPDRAYYGYTF
CDR3nt: TGTGCCAGCAGTGTGCCGGACAGGGCATACTATGGCTACACCTTC

d_gene: -
len: 15
abundance: many
j_gene: TRBJ1-4
v_gene: TRBV7-8
CDR3aa: CASSPDTSTNEKLFF
CDR3nt: TGTGCCAGCAGCCCGGACACGAGCACTAATGAAAAACTGTTTTTT

d_gene: -
len: 15
abundance: -
j_gene: TRBJ2-7
v_gene: TRBV13
CDR3aa: CASSSPIRQAPEQYF
CDR3nt: TGTGCCAGCAGCTCCCCTATTAGACAAGCCCCCGAGCAGTACTTC

d_gene: -
len: 14
abundance: many
j_gene: TRBJ2-3
v_gene: TRBV5-4
CDR3aa: CASSLIGTSDTQYF
CDR3nt: TGTGCCAGCAGCTTGATTGGAACTTCAGATACGCAGTATTTT

d_gene: -
len: 15
abundance: -
j_gene: TRBJ2-3
v_gene: TRBV19
CDR3aa: CASNPWSSSTDTQYF
CDR3nt: TGTGCCAGTAACCCCTGGAGCTCAAGCACAGATACGCAGTATTTT

d_gene: TRBD1
len: 14
abundance: few
j_gene: TRBJ2-6
v_gene: TRBV12-5
CDR3aa: CASGGQGRANVLTF
CDR3nt: TGTGCTAGTGGTGGACAGGGGAGGGCCAACGTCCTGACTTTC

d_gene: -
len: 14
abundance: many
j_gene: TRBJ1-6
v_gene: TRBV7-9
CDR3aa: CASSLSVGYSPLHF
CDR3nt: TGTGCCAGCAGCTTATCGGTCGGTTATTCACCCCTCCACTTT

d_gene: -
len: 16
abundance: -
j_gene: TRBJ2-2
v_gene: TRBV7-3
CDR3aa: CASSLTKVLNTGELFF
CDR3nt: TGTGCCAGCAGCTTAACAAAAGTCTTGAACACCGGGGAGCTGTTTTTT

d_gene: TRBD2
len: 13
abundance: many
j_gene: TRBJ2-3
v_gene: TRBV20-1
CDR3aa: CSANSGGTDTQYF
CDR3nt: TGCAGTGCTAATAGCGGGGGCACAGATACGCAGTATTTT

d_gene: -
len: 14
abundance: many
j_gene: TRBJ1-4
v_gene: TRBV5-1
CDR3aa: CASSHSGTREKLFF
CDR3nt: TGCGCCAGCAGCCATTCCGGGACACGTGAAAAACTGTTTTTT

d_gene: -
len: 19
abundance: few
j_gene: TRBJ1-5
v_gene: TRBV28
CDR3aa: CASSLGRFGFFRQNQPQHF
CDR3nt: TGTGCCAGCAGTTTAGGTCGTTTTGGGTTCTTTCGACAGAATCAGCCCCAGCATTTT

d_gene: TRBD2
len: 17
abundance: -
j_gene: TRBJ2-3
v_gene: TRBV13
CDR3aa: CASSPRAGGPSADTQYF
CDR3nt: TGTGCCAGCAGCCCCCGCGCGGGAGGGCCTTCGGCAGATACGCAGTATTTT

d_gene: -
len: 16
abundance: many
j_gene: TRBJ2-4
v_gene: TRBV11-2
CDR3aa: CASSFPQTGAKNIQYF
CDR3nt: TGTGCCAGCAGCTTTCCCCAAACTGGGGCCAAAAACATTCAGTACTTC

d_gene: -
len: 12
abundance: few
j_gene: TRBJ1-2
v_gene: TRBV5-8
CDR3aa: CASRGRDYGYTF
CDR3nt: TGTGCCAGCAGGGGACGGGACTATGGCTACACCTTC

d_gene: TRBD1
len: 14
abundance: -
j_gene: TRBJ2-7
v_gene: TRBV9
CDR3aa: CASSAGTGRDEQYF
CDR3nt: TGTGCCAGCAGCGCCGGGACAGGGCGGGACGAGCAGTACTTC

d_gene: TRBD2
len: 14
abundance: few
j_gene: TRBJ2-3
v_gene: TRBV11-3
CDR3aa: CASGTSGRTDTQYF
CDR3nt: TGTGCCAGCGGGACTAGCGGGAGAACAGATACGCAGTATTTT

d_gene: -
len: 11
abundance: -
j_gene: TRBJ1-1
v_gene: TRBV28
CDR3aa: CASSHWTEAFF
CDR3nt: TGTGCCAGCAGCCATTGGACCGAAGCTTTCTTT

d_gene: TRBD2
len: 19
abundance: many
j_gene: TRBJ2-3
v_gene: TRBV7-2
CDR3aa: CASSLGPWSSGGERDTQYF
CDR3nt: TGTGCCAGCAGCTTAGGCCCTTGGAGTAGCGGGGGGGAGAGGGATACGCAGTATTTT

d_gene: -
len: 16
abundance: many
j_gene: TRBJ1-1
v_gene: TRBV19
CDR3aa: CASRTRVSAMNTEAFF
CDR3nt: TGTGCCAGTAGAACCCGGGTGTCAGCAATGAACACTGAAGCTTTCTTT

d_gene: -
len: 16
abundance: many
j_gene: TRBJ2-7
v_gene: TRBV20-1
CDR3aa: CSATSAGTRGSYEQYF
CDR3nt: TGCAGTGCTACCTCAGCCGGGACAAGGGGCTCCTACGAGCAGTACTTC

d_gene: TRBD1
len: 14
abundance: many
j_gene: TRBJ1-2
v_gene: TRBV6-1
CDR3aa: CASLAGTGSDGYTF
CDR3nt: TGTGCCAGCCTAGCCGGGACAGGGTCGGATGGCTACACCTTC

d_gene: -
len: 14
abundance: few
j_gene: TRBJ1-2
v_gene: TRBV30
CDR3aa: CAWSRVGEVGGYTF
CDR3nt: TGTGCCTGGAGTCGGGTAGGGGAGGTTGGTGGCTACACCTTC

d_gene: -
len: 19
abundance: -
j_gene: TRBJ2-3
v_gene: TRBV6-6
CDR3aa: CASSYSIPGGLPLTDTQYF
CDR3nt: TGTGCCAGCAGTTACTCGATACCGGGGGGCCTTCCCCTCACAGATACGCAGTATTTT

d_gene: TRBD2
len: 16
abundance: once
j_gene: TRBJ2-7
v_gene: TRBV4-1
CDR3aa: CASSQERTSGNYEQYF
CDR3nt: TGCGCCAGCAGCCAAGAACGGACTAGCGGGAACTACGAGCAGTACTTC

d_gene: -
len: 14
abundance: many
j_gene: TRBJ2-5
v_gene: TRBV20-1
CDR3aa: CSALGAQGTETQYF
CDR3nt: TGCAGTGCCCTCGGGGCCCAGGGGACGGAGACCCAGTACTTC

d_gene: TRBD2
len: 15
abundance: many
j_gene: TRBJ2-7
v_gene: TRBV5-1
CDR3aa: CASSPREIPGDEQYF
CDR3nt: TGCGCCAGCAGCCCGCGGGAGATACCGGGCGACGAGCAGTACTTC

d_gene: -
len: 17
abundance: few
j_gene: TRBJ1-2
v_gene: TRBV4-1
CDR3aa: CASSQEFPTDDPYGYTF
CDR3nt: TGCGCCAGCAGCCAAGAGTTCCCGACAGACGACCCATATGGCTACACCTTC

d_gene: -
len: 13
abundance: many
j_gene: TRBJ2-1
v_gene: TRBV20-1
CDR3aa: CSAWRDPKNEQFF
CDR3nt: TGCAGTGCGTGGCGGGACCCGAAGAATGAGCAGTTCTTC

d_gene: TRBD1
len: 16
abundance: many
j_gene: TRBJ2-7
v_gene: TRBV12-3/TRBV12-4
CDR3aa: CASSLSGGQGSYEQYF
CDR3nt: TGTGCCAGCAGTTTGAGTGGGGGACAGGGGTCCTACGAGCAGTACTTC

d_gene: -
len: 14
abundance: many
j_gene: TRBJ2-3
v_gene: TRBV20-1
CDR3aa: CSARSGQGTDTQYF
CDR3nt: TGCAGTGCTAGGTCCGGACAAGGCACAGATACGCAGTATTTT

d_gene: -
len: 13
abundance: -
j_gene: TRBJ1-4
v_gene: TRBV14
CDR3aa: CASTQEMGEKLFF
CDR3nt: TGTGCCAGCACCCAAGAGATGGGGGAAAAACTGTTTTTT

d_gene: -
len: 15
abundance: many
j_gene: TRBJ2-5
v_gene: TRBV7-9
CDR3aa: CASSWGRQVQETQYF
CDR3nt: TGTGCCAGCAGCTGGGGTAGACAGGTCCAAGAGACCCAGTACTTC

d_gene: -
len: 17
abundance: many
j_gene: TRBJ2-7
v_gene: TRBV5-4
CDR3aa: CASSLGSMSRGTGEQYF
CDR3nt: TGTGCCAGCAGCTTGGGTTCCATGAGTCGGGGCACCGGGGAGCAGTACTTC

d_gene: -
len: 12
abundance: few
j_gene: TRBJ1-5
v_gene: TRBV29-1
CDR3aa: CSVSGANQPQHF
CDR3nt: TGCAGCGTTTCAGGGGCAAATCAGCCCCAGCATTTT

d_gene: -
len: 13
abundance: many
j_gene: TRBJ2-5
v_gene: TRBV30
CDR3aa: CAWSVRQGETQYF
CDR3nt: TGTGCCTGGAGTGTACGGCAGGGAGAGACCCAGTACTTC

d_gene: TRBD1
len: 15
abundance: many
j_gene: TRBJ2-2
v_gene: TRBV20-1
CDR3aa: CSARDPRGRDGELFF
CDR3nt: TGCAGTGCTAGAGATCCCAGGGGGCGGGACGGGGAGCTGTTTTTT

d_gene: -
len: 12
abundance: -
j_gene: TRBJ2-7
v_gene: TRBV14
CDR3aa: CASSHKHSKQYF
CDR3nt: TGTGCCAGCAGCCATAAACACTCCAAGCAGTACTTC